This note documents a single T cell receptor beta chain sequence. This receptor's antigen is unknown. No base qualities exist here, and no much larger clone lies one base off it. This entry is derived from a study of blood T cell repertoires in COVID-19 (dated by TCRdb to 2018 to 2021). Looking at the study overall: Collaborator samples came from the United States, Italy and Spain and covered acute and convalescent phases of COVID-19. The material from the prospective study consisted of cDNA or gDNA derived from T cells, B-cell-depleted T cells, or PBMCs. Subjects who had been exposed to COVID-19, were actively infected with it, or had recovered from it provided the deeply sampled blood TCRbeta repertoires that made up the dataset. A freely available public database, intended as a resource for researchers studying the immune response to SARS-CoV-2, is where the repertoires were released. Samples were obtained from the ongoing ImmuneRACE study (first 160 participants) and from some 1,200 subjects provided by 6 global collaborators. The sample metadata nearly always contained a de-identified subject ID, COVID-19 status, age in years and sex. HLA class I and class II types, where available, came from metadata supplied by the sample provider rather than from assay-based typing. Results the study describes overall, beyond this receptor: Clinical and demographic metadata were provided uncurated, with the amount varying by source and participant.

One collaborating source in Seattle enrolled patients during active infection and followed them longitudinally through the course of disease. The collaborating institutions used their own protocols to collect whole blood in K2EDTA tubes. For TCRbeta analysis, collaborators shipped samples as frozen whole blood, isolated PBMCs, or DNA extracted from either of those sample types. TCRbeta CDR3 regions were amplified from genomic DNA by means of the immunoSEQ Assay, a bias-controlled multiplex PCR. For the original study's pipeline: The number of nucleated cells in each sample was estimated by amplification of reference gene primers within the assay. To quantify the absolute abundance of each unique TCRbeta CDR3 rearrangement, sequence reads were collapsed and filtered. For each sample, productive Simpson clonality was calculated by taking the square root of Simpson's diversity index across productive rearrangements. TCRdb holds this immuneACCESS table with in-frame rearrangements only. Some clones are missing; in checked studies, unresolved V genes explain under half, and the rest has no known cause. The V and J calls and clone size come from that table; D and trimming were worked out from the DNA. In this sample the table shows 300,000 to 350,000 clones, 90% of which occur a single time. In total, the top ten clones hold around 0.98% of the sample.

The germline V gene provides CDR1 MNHEY and CDR2 SVGAGI. Compared with germline, V lacks 5 bases and J lacks 4 bases; bases without a gene match: 6. Counted from cysteine to phenylalanine, this CDR3 has 15 amino acids. The CDR3 DNA has 45 bases and is translated from base 1. This chain joins TRBV6-5 to TRBJ1-4, with 8 middle bases fitting TRBD1. The origin of this receptor is a woman aged 40 to 50 with COVID-19, enrolled during active disease. The sequencing input was peripheral blood. The CDR3 amino acid sequence is: CASSPQGAGNEKLFF. The DNA sequence reads TGTGCCAGCAGTCCTCAGGGGGCGGGTAATGAAAAACTGTTTTTT.